The T cell receptor (beta chain) under discussion was sequenced for a study of control samples from healthy donors and cancer patients. The method was immunoSEQ multiplex PCR; TCRdb's version includes in-frame clones alone and lacks a portion of them. Of 150,000 or so clones in the sample, roughly 90% were seen once. This CDR3 is 16 amino acids long. Germline assignment: CDR1 SGHNT and CDR2 YYREEE (reference sequence). V shed 0 bases and J 6 bases; nucleotides not matched to a gene: 8. This TCR derives from a man aged 30-40 years in good health. The sequenced sample was blood. The rearrangement links TRBV5-4 to TRBJ2-3; 9 nucleotides line up with TRBD1. The CDR3 is CASSLGGTGRFDTQYF. Here the CDR3 DNA reads TGTGCCAGCAGCTTGGGGGGGACAGGGAGGTTTGATACGCAGTATTTT.